This T cell receptor (beta chain) is from a study of OX40 agonist ivuxolimab in advanced cancers. Study summary: The diagnoses of dose-escalation patients were hepatocellular carcinoma, melanoma, renal cell or head and neck cancer.

In regard to this clone: The antigen remains unidentified.

Sequencing was performed with immunoSEQ multiplex PCR; in TCRdb, only in-frame clones are kept and a portion is missing. Among roughly 50,000 clones listed, around 88% were seen once. General observations from the study: Some nonresponders additionally presented with little normalized T-cell clonal expansion.

Trimming pared 0 bases from V and 1 base from J, leaving 8 bases between. The V gene's germline CDR1 is SGHRS and CDR2 YFSETQ. CDR3 length: 14 amino acids. This specimen consisted of CD4+ or CD8+ T cells sorted from blood, obtained in a trial of the OX40 agonist ivuxolimab. The TCR was taken from an adult with an advanced solid tumor such as melanoma, head and neck, liver or kidney cancer. V and J are TRBV5-1 and TRBJ2-7, with unresolved D. CDR3 coding DNA: TGCGCCAGCAGCTTGGATCAGCCATCCTACGAGCAGTACTTC. Residues: CASSLDQPSYEQYF.